Shown below are 19 T cell receptor beta chains from a single sample sequenced in a study of T cell repertoires in cytomegalovirus infection. Each CDR3 protein is one row after TCRdb ran MiXCR on the reads. The sample has roughly 720,000 distinct CDR3 sequences, less than 40% seen once. Sequencing was performed on PBMCs. Receptor source: a human donor in good health (CMV status not recorded). Some clones in this sample may be carry-over from other donors' samples.

V is TRBV7-9 and J is TRBJ2-5; TRBD1 aligns across 8 bases. Germline V gives CDR1 SEHNR, CDR2 FQNEAQ (reference sequence). V shed 3 bases and J 2 bases; nucleotides not matched to a gene: 2. The CDR3 loop spans 14 amino acids. The CDR3 DNA reads TGTGCCAGCAGCTTCCACAGGGGGCAAGAGACCCAGTACTTC. As protein: CASSFHRGQETQYF.

V and J are TRBV12-3 or TRBV12-4 and TRBJ1-2, with D possibly being TRBD1 (6 bases). V was trimmed by 4 bases and J by 5 bases, leaving 17 bases between them. The CDR3 has 15 residues. CDR3 protein: CASSSGTGAGYGYTF. The CDR3 coding sequence is TGTGCCAGCAGTTCGGGAACGGGGGCGGGGTATGGCTACACCTTC.

CDR3 DNA: TGTGCCAGCAGAACACCGGGCGGCCAGTACTTC. This codes for CASRTPGGQYF. The gene calls are TRBV28 and TRBJ2-5; unclear D gene. Between the trimmed V and J ends, which lost 6 bases and 10 bases, there was a span of 12 bases. The CDR3 has 11 amino acids. Germline V CDR1 and CDR2: MDHEN, SYDVKM.

The rearrangement uses TRBV10-3 and TRBJ2-1, with 8 nucleotides matching TRBD1. This CDR3 region has 13 residues. V lost 10 bases and J lost 2; bases outside the gene matches: 4. Germline CDR1 reads ENHRY; CDR2 reads SYGVKD. The DNA for the CDR3 is TGTGCCACAAGACAGGGGACCTACAATGAGCAGTTCTTC. This gives the protein CATRQGTYNEQFF.

This clonotype was found many times. This chain links TRBV7-2 with TRBJ2-5; TRBD2 agrees at 11 bases. V gave up 4 bases and J gave up 2 bases; unmatched junction bases: 3. The CDR3 loop spans 15 amino acids. Germline CDR1 is SGHTA and CDR2 is FQGNSA. The CDR3 spells CASSSTSGVQETQYF. As DNA, the CDR3 is TGTGCCAGCAGCTCGACTAGCGGGGTACAAGAGACCCAGTACTTC.

V usage is TRBV5-3 and J usage is TRBJ2-7; D is unclear. TRBV5-3 is assigned to the ORF class and has an uncertain function. The CDR3 is made up of 13 amino acids. The germline V and J ends were trimmed by 8 bases and 1 base, with 13 bases remaining between them. CDR3 amino acids: CASSTPNSYEQYF. For the CDR3, the DNA is TGTGCCAGCAGCACCCCTAATTCCTACGAGCAGTACTTC.

This clonotype was picked up a small number of times. The chain employs TRBV7-9 and TRBJ2-1; D is ambiguous. Between the trimmed V and J ends, which lost 5 bases and 9 bases, there was a span of 26 bases. This CDR3 contains 17 residues. The V gene's germline CDR1 is SEHNR and CDR2 FQNEAQ (reference sequence). This CDR3 is CASSRSDLTSKVREQFF. The CDR3 nucleotides read TGTGCCAGCAGCCGCTCCGATCTTACCAGCAAGGTGCGTGAGCAGTTCTTC.

The chain joins TRBV5-6 to TRBJ2-5; D gene ambiguous. Trimming took 2 bases from V and 0 from J, leaving 8 bases between them. In germline, CDR1 is SGHDT, CDR2 YYEEEE. The CDR3 runs 14 residues. CDR3 region: CASSFRPHQETQYF. The CDR3 nucleotides read TGTGCCAGCAGCTTTCGACCTCACCAAGAGACCCAGTACTTC.

This clonotype came up a few times. The CDR3 loop is CASSSYGASDYGELFF. The DNA for the CDR3 is TGTGCCAGCAGTTCCTACGGGGCTAGCGATTACGGGGAGCTGTTTTTT. The V and J genes are TRBV28 and TRBJ2-2, with a weak D call TRBD2 (6 bases). The germline V gene encodes CDR1 MDHEN and CDR2 SYDVKM. CDR3 length: 16 amino acids. With 4 bases removed from V and 7 bases from J, the gap between germline ends came to 19 bases. The full variable domain, in which reference TRBV28 and TRBJ2-2 provide the parts outside the CDR3, is DVKVTQSSRYLVKRTGEKVFLECVQDMDHENMFWYRQDPGLGLRLIYFSYDVKMKEKGDIPEGYSVSREKKERFSLILESASTNQTSMYLCASSSYGASDYGELFFGEGSRLTVL.

This clonotype was recorded many times. J is TRBJ1-2 and V is TRBV7-8, with no clear D. Germline V lookup: CDR1 SGHVS, CDR2 FQNEAQ. The CDR3 loop spans 14 amino acids. Trimming took off 1 base at V and 5 bases at J, with 11 bases between the two ends. CDR3 amino acids: CASSLEPGLYGYTF. The CDR3 nucleotides read TGTGCCAGCAGCTTAGAGCCTGGACTTTATGGCTACACCTTC.

A few counts support this clonotype. The chain has TRBV7-9 and TRBJ2-7, with D perhaps TRBD1 (5 bases). Deletions cut 2 bases from V and 2 bases from J, with 10 bases between. This CDR3 region has 14 residues. Germline assignment: CDR1 SEHNR and CDR2 FQNEAQ (reference sequence). CDR3 sequence (DNA): TGTGCCAGCAGCTTACACGTAGGGGCCTACGAGCAGTACTTC. It codes for CASSLHVGAYEQYF. The whole variable domain, remainder taken from reference TRBV7-9 and TRBJ2-7, is DTGVSQNPRHKITKRGQNVTFRCDPISEHNRLYWYRQTLGQGPEFLTYFQNEAQLEKSRLLSDRFSAERPKGSFSTLEIQRTEQGDSAMYLCASSLHVGAYEQYFGPGTRLTVT.

This clonotype showed up just a few times. V gene TRBV7-8 combines with J gene TRBJ2-3; D is possibly TRBD2 (6 bases). Per germline, CDR1 SGHVS and CDR2 FQNEAQ. The CDR3 loop spans 15 amino acids. The V and J ends lost 0 bases and 4 bases respectively, with 11 bases between them. CDR3 DNA: TGTGCCAGCAGCTTAGCCGGGGGTGTCCCAGATACGCAGTATTTT. Translation: CASSLAGGVPDTQYF. Looking up the rest from reference TRBV7-8 and TRBJ2-3 gives the full variable domain: GAGVSQSPRYKVAKRGQDVALRCDPISGHVSLFWYQQALGQGPEFLTYFQNEAQLDKSGLPSDRFFAERPEGSVSTLKIQRTQQEDSAVYLCASSLAGGVPDTQYFGPGTRLTVL.

The rearrangement joins TRBV27 to TRBJ1-5; no firm D call. Trimming shortened V by 0 bases and J by 3 bases, and 9 bases separated the two germline ends. Germline lookup yields CDR1 MNHEY and CDR2 SMNVEV (reference sequence). The CDR3 extends over 15 amino acids. The CDR3 protein is CASSLSGTDNQPQHF. The CDR3 nucleotides are TGTGCCAGCAGTTTATCGGGCACAGACAATCAGCCCCAGCATTTT.

The V call is TRBV11-2, the J call TRBJ1-4; the D gene is possibly TRBD1 (6 bases). The CDR3 contains 15 residues. The germline V and J ends were trimmed by 1 base and 4 bases, with 10 bases remaining between them. Germline lookup yields CDR1 SGHAT and CDR2 FQNNGV. CDR3 protein: CASSLGQAFNEKLFF. The CDR3 DNA reads TGTGCCAGCAGCTTAGGACAGGCGTTTAATGAAAAACTGTTTTTT.

Details on this clonotype: This sequence may be a read error, since a much larger clone differs from it by one base. Since the CDR3 does not end with the conserved phenylalanine or tryptophan, this likely comes from a read error. The chain couples TRBV7-4 to TRBJ2-1; TRBD2 matches at 12 bases. The CDR3 totals 22 residues. Germline trimming cut 0 bases from V and 0 bases from J; bases unmatched to any gene: 15. Germline CDR1 and CDR2: SGHVT and SQSDAQ. The chain's CDR3 is CASSLARITSGRPYSSYNEQFL. The DNA of the CDR3 is TGTGCCAGCAGCTTAGCGCGAATTACTAGCGGGAGGCCCTATAGCTCCTACAATGAGCAGTTCTTA.

Regarding this clonotype: A read error may be the cause here, since a much bigger clone is one base away. The chain joins TRBV11-1 to TRBJ1-1; D gene ambiguous. This CDR3 contains 16 residues. Germline V lookup: CDR1 SGHAT, CDR2 FQDESV (reference sequence). The CDR3 here is CASSLAGGRRYTGAFF. The CDR3 DNA sequence: TGTGCCAGCAGCTTAGCGGGCGGGCGGAGATACACTGGAGCTTTCTTT.

Comment on this clonotype: Lacking the conserved final phenylalanine or tryptophan, this CDR3 likely reflects a read error. It is unclear where the CDR3 begins or ends on the DNA, so no DNA is shown, and the CDR3 is as TCRdb lists it. The chain recombines TRBV28 with TRBJ2-3; the D segment call TRBD2 is taken from the table without a DNA check. Termini included, the CDR3 measures 18 amino acids. Germline CDR1 MDHEN, CDR2 SYDVKM. The CDR3 spells CATTSSTQSGGAGEPKLL.

To note about this clonotype: Since the CDR3 does not end with the conserved phenylalanine or tryptophan, this likely comes from a read error. This sequence joins TRBV28 and TRBJ2-1, with 10 bases aligning to TRBD2. Trimming cost V 5 bases and J 6 bases; bases outside gene matches: 7. The CDR3 is 15 residues long. Germline lookup yields CDR1 MDHEN and CDR2 SYDVKM. The CDR3 loop is CASSTSGGGFNEQFL. DNA for the CDR3: TGTGCCAGCAGTACAAGCGGGGGGGGTTTCAATGAGCAGTTCTTA.

In its sample, this clonotype was seen a few times. This chain joins TRBV6-5 and TRBJ2-1; tentatively, D is TRBD2 (6 bases). Looked up from germline, CDR1 is MNHEY and CDR2 is SVGAGI. Trimming shortened V by 4 bases and J by 9 bases, and 28 bases separated the two germline ends. The CDR3 runs to 18 residues. The CDR3 bases are TGTGCCAGCAGTTTGGAGCTTCCCGCCCAGGAGGGATTTCTTGAGCAGTTCTTC. This translates into CASSLELPAQEGFLEQFF.